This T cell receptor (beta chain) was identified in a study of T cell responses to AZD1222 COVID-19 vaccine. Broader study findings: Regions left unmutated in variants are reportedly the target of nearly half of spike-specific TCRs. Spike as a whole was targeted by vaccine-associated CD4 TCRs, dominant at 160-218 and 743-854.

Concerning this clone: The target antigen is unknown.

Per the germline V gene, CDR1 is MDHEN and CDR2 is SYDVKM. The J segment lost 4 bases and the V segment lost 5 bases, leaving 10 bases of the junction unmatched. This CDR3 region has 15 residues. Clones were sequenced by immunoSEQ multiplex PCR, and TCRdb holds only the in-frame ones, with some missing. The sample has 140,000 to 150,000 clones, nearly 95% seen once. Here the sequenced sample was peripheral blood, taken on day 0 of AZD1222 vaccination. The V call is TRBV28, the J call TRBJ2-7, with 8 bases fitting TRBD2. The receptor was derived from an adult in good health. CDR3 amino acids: CASSDAWTSKYEQYF. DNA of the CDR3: TGTGCCAGCAGTGATGCCTGGACTAGCAAGTACGAGCAGTACTTC.